The source of this T cell receptor (beta chain) is a study of multiple sclerosis patients with progressive multifocal leukoencephalopathy. V was clipped by 6 bases and J by 4 bases, with 9 bases between them. Per the germline V gene, CDR1 is MNHNY and CDR2 is SVGAGI (reference sequence). CDR3 size: 12 residues. TCRdb's table, derived via immunoSEQ multiplex PCR, lists solely in-frame clones and lacks some. The data contain roughly 28,000 clones, more than 70% of them singletons. Time point defined: time of PML onset. The sequenced sample was PBMCs, obtained from a patient treated with natalizumab. The chain couples TRBV6-6 to TRBJ1-2; D call uncertain. The TCR sequence derives from a woman in her thirties with progressive multifocal leukoencephalopathy. The CDR3 sequence is CASREIPYGYTF. The DNA of the CDR3 is TGTGCCAGCAGGGAGATTCCCTATGGCTACACCTTC.